These T cell receptor beta chains were read from a single sample in a study of cytomegalovirus exposure and HLA in healthy donors. The method was immunoSEQ multiplex PCR; TCRdb's version includes in-frame clones alone and lacks a portion of them. The sample holds around 200,000 clones; around 81% are singletons and the top ten take approximately 2%. The sequencing input was PBMCs. Source of these receptors: a man aged 30-40 years in good health and CMV-seronegative. The CDR3 runs from the conserved cysteine through the conserved F or W. A D gene is named only where the DNA matches it firmly. A row's size may be missing; if present it is once, few, many or a size class.

CSVVQGPRSTDTQYF,TGCAGCGTGGTACAGGGCCCTCGAAGCACAGATACGCAGTATTTT,TRBJ2-3,TRBV29-1,.,.,15
CASSAETGSYEQYF,TGTGCCAGCAGCGCTGAGACAGGATCCTACGAGCAGTACTTC,TRBJ2-7,TRBV9,.,.,14
CASSFGAGRPYEQYF,TGCGCCAGCAGCTTTGGCGCAGGCCGACCCTACGAGCAGTACTTC,TRBJ2-7,TRBV5-1,.,.,15
CASSLSGGLQETQYF,TGTGCCAGCAGTTTGTCGGGAGGACTCCAAGAGACCCAGTACTTC,TRBJ2-5,TRBV6-5,TRBD2,once,15
CASSISPTLALGEKLFF,TGTGCCAGTAGTATATCCCCGACACTCGCCCTGGGTGAAAAACTGTTTTTT,TRBJ1-4,TRBV19,.,.,17
CASSLQRPGLAAEQYF,TGTGCCAGCAGTTTACAAAGACCGGGACTAGCGGCCGAGCAGTACTTC,TRBJ2-7,TRBV27,TRBD2,.,16
CASSTTGGTYEQYF,TGTGCCAGTAGTACCACAGGGGGTACGTACGAGCAGTACTTC,TRBJ2-7,TRBV19,TRBD1,.,14
CASRFGTGPYEQYF,TGTGCCAGCAGATTCGGGACAGGGCCCTACGAGCAGTACTTC,TRBJ2-7,TRBV5-5,TRBD1,.,14
CASSFLAGGNYEQYF,TGCGCCAGCAGCTTTCTAGCGGGAGGGAACTACGAGCAGTACTTC,TRBJ2-7,TRBV5-1,TRBD2,.,15
CASSLGSGGYGYTF,TGCGCCAGCAGCCTGGGGTCAGGGGGCTATGGCTACACCTTC,TRBJ1-2,TRBV4-1,TRBD1,.,14
CASRLTGTAYEQYF,TGTGCCAGCAGACTCACCGGGACAGCCTACGAGCAGTACTTC,TRBJ2-7,TRBV6-6,TRBD1,.,14
CASSKARAGRGGRYNEQFF,TGTGCCAGCAGCAAAGCTCGAGCCGGGCGGGGAGGGCGGTACAATGAGCAGTTCTTC,TRBJ2-1,TRBV21-1,.,.,19
CAWNGGRSGVYEQYF,TGTGCCTGGAATGGCGGGAGGTCGGGAGTCTACGAGCAGTACTTC,TRBJ2-7,TRBV30,TRBD2,once,15
CASSVWTGITYEQYF,TGCGCCAGCAGCGTATGGACAGGGATTACCTACGAGCAGTACTTC,TRBJ2-7,TRBV5-1,TRBD1,.,15
CASTLDRAHTEAFF,TGTGCCAGTACCCTGGACAGGGCCCACACTGAAGCTTTCTTT,TRBJ1-1,TRBV19,TRBD1,few,14
CASSPSGQLNTEAFF,TGTGCCAGCAGCCCAAGCGGACAGTTGAACACTGAAGCTTTCTTT,TRBJ1-1,TRBV9,.,.,15
CASSSRRPDEAFF,TGTGCCAGCAGCTCTAGACGGCCAGATGAAGCTTTCTTT,TRBJ1-1,TRBV28,.,.,13
CASSISGTGDLKQYF,TGTGCCAGCAGCATTTCCGGGACAGGGGATTTAAAGCAGTACTTC,TRBJ2-7,TRBV6-5,TRBD1,.,15
CASSEMGPYGYTF,TGTGCCAGCAGTGAAATGGGCCCTTATGGCTACACCTTC,TRBJ1-2,TRBV6-1,.,.,13
CASSIVRGPSYEQYF,TGTGCCAGTAGTATAGTCAGGGGGCCATCCTACGAGCAGTACTTC,TRBJ2-7,TRBV19,TRBD1,few,15
CASTKTGGTGELFF,TGTGCCAGCACCAAGACAGGGGGCACCGGGGAGCTGTTTTTT,TRBJ2-2,TRBV6-5,TRBD1,.,14
CASSLVGGRTTEAFF,TGTGCCAGCAGCTTAGTTGGGGGGAGGACCACTGAAGCTTTCTTT,TRBJ1-1,TRBV7-8,.,.,15
CASSVGLAGGPVTDTQYF,TGTGCCAGCAGCGTTGGACTAGCGGGAGGGCCGGTGACAGATACGCAGTATTTT,TRBJ2-3,TRBV7-9,TRBD2,few,18
CASSVGGWRERGNEQFF,TGTGCCAGCAGCGTAGGGGGTTGGAGGGAGAGGGGTAATGAGCAGTTCTTC,TRBJ2-1,TRBV9,.,.,17
CASSVDQSGRSYYEQYF,TGTGCCAGCAGCGTAGACCAGTCAGGGCGGTCCTACTACGAGCAGTACTTC,TRBJ2-7,TRBV9,.,.,17
CASSMSIGTEAFF,TGTGCCAGTAGTATGTCAATCGGCACTGAAGCTTTCTTT,TRBJ1-1,TRBV19,.,.,13
CASSLASGQGAFF,TGTGCCAGCAGCTTGGCGTCTGGACAGGGGGCTTTCTTT,TRBJ1-1,TRBV5-5,TRBD1,.,13
CASSLGGAYQPQHF,TGTGCCAGCAGTTTAGGGGGGGCGTATCAGCCCCAGCATTTT,TRBJ1-5,TRBV28,.,.,14
CASSLVRDRGEYEQYF,TGTGCCAGCAGCTTAGTAAGGGACAGGGGGGAATACGAGCAGTACTTC,TRBJ2-7,TRBV7-9,TRBD1,.,16
CASIPLSWRGNQPQHF,TGTGCCAGCATTCCGTTGTCCTGGAGAGGCAATCAGCCCCAGCATTTT,TRBJ1-5,TRBV28,.,few,16
CASSDRSDTEAFF,TGTGCCAGCAGTGACAGGTCGGACACTGAAGCTTTCTTT,TRBJ1-1,TRBV28,.,.,13
CASSRGNSNQPQHF,TGTGCCAGCAGTAGAGGCAATAGCAATCAGCCCCAGCATTTT,TRBJ1-5,TRBV27,.,.,14
CASSQDPLSGGTEAFF,TGTGCCAGCAGCCAAGATCCTCTTTCCGGTGGCACTGAAGCTTTCTTT,TRBJ1-1,TRBV4-2,.,.,16
CSVARGEGCTDTQYF,TGCAGCGTTGCTAGGGGGGAGGGATGCACAGATACGCAGTATTTT,TRBJ2-3,TRBV29-1,.,.,15
CASRTYREAHQETQYF,TGTGCCAGCAGAACATACCGGGAGGCCCACCAAGAGACCCAGTACTTC,TRBJ2-5,TRBV11-2,TRBD2,.,16
CASSLDSDTDTQYF,TGTGCTAGCAGTTTGGACAGTGACACAGATACGCAGTATTTT,TRBJ2-3,TRBV7-7,.,.,14
CASSELGGQGLGYTF,TGTGCCAGCAGTGAATTGGGGGGACAGGGACTTGGCTACACCTTC,TRBJ1-2,TRBV2,TRBD1,.,15
CSVFKVAGGLETQYF,TGCAGCGTGTTCAAAGTAGCGGGAGGGTTAGAGACCCAGTACTTC,TRBJ2-5,TRBV29-1,TRBD2,.,15
CASSDLGTSGPTYNEQFF,TGTGCCAGCAGTGATCTAGGGACTAGCGGGCCTACCTACAATGAGCAGTTCTTC,TRBJ2-1,TRBV25-1,TRBD2,.,18
CASSLLAGTRELFF,TGTGCCAGCAGTTTACTAGCGGGAACGCGGGAGCTGTTTTTT,TRBJ2-2,TRBV27,TRBD2,.,14
CASSDASGNGETQYF,TGCGCCAGCAGTGATGCCAGCGGGAACGGTGAGACCCAGTACTTC,TRBJ2-5,TRBV10-1,TRBD2,.,15
CASSLQGNYGYTF,TGTGCCAGCAGCCTACAGGGAAACTATGGCTACACCTTC,TRBJ1-2,TRBV5-5,.,few,13
CASRKEQGAISYEQYF,TGTGCCAGCAGGAAAGAACAGGGAGCAATTTCCTACGAGCAGTACTTC,TRBJ2-7,TRBV28,.,once,16
CASSLLVSYEQYF,TGTGCCAGCAGTTTACTAGTCTCCTACGAGCAGTACTTC,TRBJ2-7,TRBV27,.,.,13
CAWSKGFTDTQYF,TGTGCCTGGAGTAAGGGGTTCACAGATACGCAGTATTTT,TRBJ2-3,TRBV30,.,.,13
CASSTGQDPTYEQYF,TGTGCCAGCAGCACAGGACAGGACCCTACCTACGAGCAGTACTTC,TRBJ2-7,TRBV9,TRBD1,.,15
CASSALAGDYTGELFF,TGTGCCAGCAGCGCCTTAGCGGGAGACTACACCGGGGAGCTGTTTTTT,TRBJ2-2,TRBV7-8,TRBD2,.,16
CASSYTPGQRETQYF,TGTGCCAGCAGTTACACCCCTGGACAAAGAGAGACCCAGTACTTC,TRBJ2-5,TRBV6-5,.,.,15
CASSLYLGGLTRINSPLHF,TGTGCCAGCAGTTTATACTTAGGGGGATTGACCAGAATTAATTCACCCCTCCACTTT,TRBJ1-6,TRBV27,.,.,19